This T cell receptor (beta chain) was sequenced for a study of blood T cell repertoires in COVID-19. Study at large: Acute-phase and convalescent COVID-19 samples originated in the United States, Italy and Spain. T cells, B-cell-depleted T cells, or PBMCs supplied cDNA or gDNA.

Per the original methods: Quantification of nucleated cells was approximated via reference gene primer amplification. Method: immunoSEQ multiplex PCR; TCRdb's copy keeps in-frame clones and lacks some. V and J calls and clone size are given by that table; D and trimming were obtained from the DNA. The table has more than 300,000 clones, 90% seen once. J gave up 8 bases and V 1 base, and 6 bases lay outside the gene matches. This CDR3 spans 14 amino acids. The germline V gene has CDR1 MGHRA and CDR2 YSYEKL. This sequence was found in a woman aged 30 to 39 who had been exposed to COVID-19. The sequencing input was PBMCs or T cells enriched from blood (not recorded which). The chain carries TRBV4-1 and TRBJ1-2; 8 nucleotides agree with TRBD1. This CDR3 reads CASSQAWTGSGYTF. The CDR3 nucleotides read TGCGCCAGCAGCCAAGCCTGGACAGGGTCCGGCTACACCTTC.